Below, 20 T cell receptor beta chains from the same sample are listed, as sequenced in a study of T cell responses to AZD1222 COVID-19 vaccine. This table comes from immunoSEQ multiplex PCR, and its TCRdb copy is limited to in-frame clones, with some not included. The table includes under 250,000 clones, approximately 94% detected once. The source material was peripheral blood, sampled on day 0 of MenACWY control vaccination. These receptors all stem from an adult in good health.

This clone was observed once. V usage is TRBV28 and J usage is TRBJ1-6; D uncertain. Germline CDR1 is MDHEN and CDR2 is SYDVKM. V lost 3 bases to trimming and J lost 5 bases, with 8 bases between them. The length of the CDR3 is 14 residues. The DNA of the CDR3 is TGTGCCAGCAGTTTGTGGGGAGATAATTCACCCCTCCACTTT. As protein: CASSLWGDNSPLHF.

Note on this clone: A single base separates this from a much larger clone, so it may be a read error. This CDR3 is also generated by other DNA sequences in the sample. The V gene is TRBV6-1, the J gene TRBJ1-2; no reliable D call. CDR3 length: 11 residues. V gave up 1 base and J gave up 5 bases, with 2 bases separating them. Germline CDR1 reads MNHNS; CDR2 reads SASEGT. The CDR3 is CASSEGYGYTF. The CDR3 region has the DNA TGTGCCAGCAGTGAAGGGTATGGCTACACCTTC.

About this clone itself: The junction departs from germline at one end; a sequencing error may be responsible. The gene calls are TRBV10-2 and TRBJ2-5; perhaps D is TRBD1 or TRBD2 (6 bases each). Germline V lookup: CDR1 WSHSY, CDR2 SAAADI. The CDR3 is 15 amino acids. This chain's CDR3 is CARSGGGRGQETQYF. The CDR3 DNA sequence: TGCGCCCGCAGTGGAGGGGGTAGGGGCCAAGAGACCCAGTACTTC.

V gene TRBV19 combines with J gene TRBJ1-6; 10 positions match TRBD1. The germline V gene has CDR1 LNHDA and CDR2 SQIVND (reference sequence). This CDR3 region has 19 residues. J lost 10 bases, V lost 0 bases, and 15 bases had no gene match. CDR3 sequence (DNA): TGTGCCAGTAGTATAGATTCGGACAGGGGGTTCGGTCGGTCCTCACCCCTCCACTTT. Residues: CASSIDSDRGFGRSSPLHF.

CDR3 region: CASSQTTTSSYNEQFF. CDR3 coding DNA: TGTGCCAGCAGCCAGACCACGACAAGCTCCTACAATGAGCAGTTCTTC. The V gene is TRBV4-2, the J gene TRBJ2-1; no definite D call. The CDR3 contains 16 residues. Per the germline V gene, CDR1 is LGHNA and CDR2 is YNFKEQ. The ends were cut back, 3 bases at V and 0 bases at J, with 12 bases in the middle.

V and J are TRBV28 and TRBJ1-4; 7 bases are shared with TRBD1. With 5 bases clipped from V and 11 bases from J, the junction kept 14 bases outside the gene matches. The CDR3 is made up of 15 amino acids. Germline CDR1 reads MDHEN; CDR2 reads SYDVKM. The CDR3 region has the DNA TGTGCCAGCAGTACCCAGGAGGGGGCGCCGGCGAAACTGTTTTTT. Translating gives CASSTQEGAPAKLFF.

This rearrangement joins TRBV5-4 to TRBJ1-1; D unresolved. Trimming removed 4 bases from V and 0 bases from J, with 13 bases in between. Looked up from germline, CDR1 is SGHNT and CDR2 is YYREEE (reference sequence). CDR3 length equals 15 residues. In DNA, the CDR3 is TGTGCCAGCAGCCCGGAGTTGGCGCTGAACACTGAAGCTTTCTTT. It specifies CASSPELALNTEAFF.

In its sample, this clone was seen once. This sequence joins TRBV19 and TRBJ1-2; D not resolved. V lost 2 bases, J lost 5 bases, and 18 bases lay in between. This CDR3 has 16 residues. From germline, CDR1 is LNHDA and CDR2 SQIVND (reference sequence). CDR3 DNA: TGTGCCAGTAGTATAAACGTCGCGTCAGCGACTTATGGCTACACCTTC. Protein: CASSINVASATYGYTF.

The chain carries TRBV6-5 and TRBJ2-4; TRBD2 agrees at 9 bases. CDR1 and CDR2 from the germline V gene are MNHEY and SVGAGI. V trimming: 5 bases; J trimming: 4 bases; junction bases outside the gene matches: 6. The CDR3 consists of 15 residues. CDR3 in amino acids: CASSNIAGEKNIQYF. The CDR3 region has the DNA TGTGCCAGCAGTAACATAGCGGGGGAGAAAAACATTCAGTACTTC.

The V call is TRBV19, the J call TRBJ1-1; D possibly corresponds to TRBD1 (5 bases). The CDR3 contains 13 residues. Trimming took 10 bases from V and 1 from J, leaving 13 bases between them. Per germline, CDR1 LNHDA and CDR2 SQIVND (reference sequence). The CDR3 is CATSWGSNTEAFF. The DNA of the CDR3 is TGTGCCACCTCATGGGGGTCGAACACTGAAGCTTTCTTT.

The chain joins TRBV25-1 to TRBJ2-7; D is unclear. This CDR3 spans 12 amino acids. Germline assignment: CDR1 MGHDK and CDR2 SYGVNS. V lost 4 bases to trimming and J lost 2 bases, with 6 bases between them. The CDR3 here is CASSGKPYEQYF. As DNA, the CDR3 is TGTGCCAGCAGTGGAAAACCCTACGAGCAGTACTTC.

This clone has just a few counts. J is TRBJ1-4 and V is TRBV4-1; D is unclear. Germline-derived CDR1 and CDR2 are MGHRA and YSYEKL. This CDR3 is built from 16 residues. V was cut by 4 bases and J by 0 bases, with 12 bases left in between. The CDR3 spells CASSLPFFATNEKLFF. The CDR3 nucleotides are TGCGCCAGCAGCCTTCCATTCTTTGCAACTAATGAAAAACTGTTTTTT.

V usage is TRBV11-2 and J usage is TRBJ2-7, with a weak D call TRBD1 (6 bases). V was shortened by 5 bases and J by 3 bases, with 17 bases between the two germline ends. The CDR3 contains 15 residues. Germline CDR1 is SGHAT and CDR2 is FQNNGV. The CDR3 protein is CASSHRDTGVYEQYF. The CDR3 DNA sequence: TGTGCCAGCAGCCACCGGGACACCGGGGTCTACGAGCAGTACTTC.

This chain links TRBV6-6 with TRBJ1-1, with D unclear. CDR3 length: 13 residues. Germline lookup yields CDR1 MNHNY and CDR2 SVGAGI (reference sequence). V was cut by 3 bases and J by 0 bases, with 5 bases left in between. The CDR3 region has the DNA TGTGCCAGCAGTTATCGCCTGAACACTGAAGCTTTCTTT. This encodes CASSYRLNTEAFF.

V gene TRBV28 combines with J gene TRBJ1-4; the D is unclear. Germline V lookup: CDR1 MDHEN, CDR2 SYDVKM. Deletions cut 8 bases from V and 0 bases from J, with 10 bases between. This CDR3 spans 14 amino acids. The DNA for the CDR3 is TGTGCCAGCGGGCTTGCCGCAACTAATGAAAAACTGTTTTTT. This gives the protein CASGLAATNEKLFF. Using reference TRBV28 and TRBJ1-4 for the parts outside the CDR3, the full variable domain is DVKVTQSSRYLVKRTGEKVFLECVQDMDHENMFWYRQDPGLGLRLIYFSYDVKMKEKGDIPEGYSVSREKKERFSLILESASTNQTSMYLCASGLAATNEKLFFGSGTQLSVL.

The CDR3 loop is CATSDPYEQYLNQPQHF. Here the CDR3 DNA reads TGTGCCACCAGTGACCCTTATGAGCAGTACCTAAATCAGCCCCAGCATTTT. The chain combines TRBV24-1 with TRBJ1-5, with D uncertain. Trimming stripped 4 bases from V and 4 bases from J, with 19 bases between. CDR3 length equals 17 residues. The germline gives CDR1 KGHDR, CDR2 SFDVKD.

This chain connects TRBV27 to TRBJ1-6, with a tentative D call TRBD1 (5 bases). V lost 6 bases to trimming and J lost 9 bases, with 12 bases between them. The germline V gene has CDR1 MNHEY and CDR2 SMNVEV (reference sequence). The CDR3 is 13 residues long. The CDR3 DNA follows: TGTGCCAGCAGCCTCTGGCAGGGTTCACCCCTCCACTTT. It translates to CASSLWQGSPLHF.

The chain couples TRBV11-2 to TRBJ1-3, with TRBD1 identical over 8 bases. J gave up 7 bases and V 6 bases, and 14 bases lay outside the gene matches. This CDR3 comprises 16 residues. Germline V gene data show CDR1 as SGHAT and CDR2 as FQNNGV. The CDR3 bases are TGTGCCAGCAGATCGCCGGGACAGGCCTTTAGGAACACCATATATTTT. As protein: CASRSPGQAFRNTIYF. Together with reference TRBV11-2 and TRBJ1-3, the CDR3 gives the full variable domain: EAGVAQSPRYKIIEKRQSVAFWCNPISGHATLYWYQQILGQGPKLLIQFQNNGVVDDSQLPKDRFSAERLKGVDSTLKIQPAKLEDSAVYLCASRSPGQAFRNTIYFGEGSWLTVV.

This chain connects TRBV7-9 to TRBJ1-1; D remains ambiguous. Germline CDR1 is SEHNR and CDR2 is FQNEAQ (reference sequence). The CDR3 is 15 amino acids. V lost 0 bases to trimming and J lost 1 base, with 9 bases between them. The CDR3 bases are TGTGCCAGCAGCTTAGCTGGTCAGCGGAACACTGAAGCTTTCTTT. Residues: CASSLAGQRNTEAFF.

The chain employs TRBV19 and TRBJ1-6; D gene uncertain. Germline V CDR1 and CDR2: LNHDA, SQIVND (reference sequence). This CDR3 spans 15 amino acids. With 2 bases removed from V and 2 bases from J, the gap between germline ends came to 7 bases. As DNA, the CDR3 is TGTGCCAGTAGTATACAGAGCGCCTATAATTCACCCCTCCACTTT. It translates to CASSIQSAYNSPLHF.